The rows below give T cell receptor beta chains drawn from one sample of a study of CD8 T cells in ankylosing spondylitis. TCRdb ran MiXCR on the 5' RACE reads and lists one entry per CDR3 protein. The sample consists of 200,000 or so distinct CDR3 sequences, about an eighth of them appearing once. Input material: blood, either unsorted or a sorted T cell fraction (not recorded which). The receptors here all came from a female donor with ankylosing spondylitis or in good health (not recorded which). Both conserved end residues are trimmed from each CDR3. The order of the fields is J gene, V gene, clone size, CDR3 protein. Part of the rows lack a size; the others show once, few, many or a class for expanded clones.

TRBJ2-7 TRBV4-1 - ASSQITSAAYEQY
TRBJ1-5 TRBV12-3/TRBV12-4 many ASSLGGQPQH
TRBJ2-2 TRBV29-1 many SFRDRGSGELF
TRBJ1-1 TRBV7-9 many ASSSSQGTEAF
TRBJ2-7 TRBV20-1 - SGMHGGSYEQY
TRBJ1-1 TRBV21-1 many ASSKDTVRAGQGPGLVNTEAF
TRBJ2-7 TRBV20-1 - SAARAGEQY
TRBJ2-5 TRBV29-1 - SVDFGETQY
TRBJ1-4 TRBV20-1 - SANALGGSLF
TRBJ2-4 TRBV20-1 few SARGQGRNIQY
TRBJ2-1 TRBV5-5 few ASRPTPGYNEQF
TRBJ2-7 TRBV21-1 many ASYGTLDEQY
TRBJ2-7 TRBV19 - ASSDDSSRGEQY
TRBJ1-5 TRBV18 - ASSPSSGGDQPQH
TRBJ2-3 TRBV10-3 few AIASGSFADTQY
TRBJ1-1 TRBV6-2/TRBV6-3 many ASSYVNTEAF
TRBJ1-5 TRBV7-9 many ASSNTGFNQPQH
TRBJ2-7 TRBV6-2/TRBV6-3 many ASSRRHGTSGLRSSYEQY
TRBJ2-1 TRBV9 many ASSAFNSGGNEQF
TRBJ1-5 TRBV20-1 many SARKDSDNQPQH
TRBJ2-7 TRBV7-2 - ASSLTQGEQY
TRBJ2-2 TRBV7-6 few ASSLGASGAGGELF